The rows below give T cell receptor beta chains drawn from one sample of a study of cytomegalovirus exposure and HLA in healthy donors. Clones were read by immunoSEQ multiplex PCR, and TCRdb kept only the in-frame ones, dropping some. The sample has 140,000 to 150,000 clones; roughly 72% are singletons. What was sequenced was PBMCs. Source of these receptors: a man in his forties in good health and CMV-seronegative. Each CDR3 is given with its conserved first and last residue. The D gene is left open where the match is weak. Size values are once, few and many counts, or a class for expanded clones, and some rows have none.

V gene	clone size	D gene	J gene	CDR3 protein	CDR3 DNA
TRBV10-1	NA	TRBD2	TRBJ2-1	CASSGGLADSYNEQFF	TGCGCCAGCAGTGGGGGACTAGCGGACTCCTACAATGAGCAGTTCTTC
TRBV4-2	NA	TRBD1	TRBJ2-1	CASSQLEGQAYNEQFF	TGTGCCAGCAGCCAATTAGAGGGACAGGCTTACAATGAGCAGTTCTTC
TRBV6-4	once	TRBD2	TRBJ2-3	CASSDEASGSMHTQYF	TGTGCCAGCAGTGATGAAGCTAGCGGGAGTATGCATACGCAGTATTTT
TRBV5-6	NA	TRBD2	TRBJ2-3	CASSWGLAGENTDTQYF	TGTGCCAGCAGCTGGGGACTAGCGGGAGAGAACACAGATACGCAGTATTTT
TRBV4-3	NA	TRBD2	TRBJ2-3	CASSPSGLGTDTQYF	TGCGCCAGCAGTCCTAGCGGACTTGGCACAGATACGCAGTATTTT
TRBV11-2	NA	TRBD2	TRBJ2-4	CASSREVGDIQYF	TGTGCCAGCAGCCGGGAGGTGGGGGACATTCAGTACTTC
TRBV5-4	NA	TRBD1	TRBJ1-6	CASSLQTGGNSPLHF	TGTGCCAGCAGCTTACAGACAGGGGGTAATTCACCCCTCCACTTT
TRBV6-5	few	NA	TRBJ2-7	CASSYSGGDLYEQYF	TGTGCCAGCAGTTACTCTGGAGGAGACCTCTACGAGCAGTACTTC
TRBV6-5	NA	NA	TRBJ1-4	CASSWGGRNEKLFF	TGTGCCAGCAGCTGGGGGGGCCGTAATGAAAAACTGTTTTTT
TRBV6-1	NA	TRBD2	TRBJ2-7	CASSVRTSETYEQYF	TGTGCCAGCAGCGTAAGGACTAGCGAGACCTACGAGCAGTACTTC
TRBV6-1	few	TRBD1	TRBJ1-5	CASSEHDRGRGQPQHF	TGTGCCAGCAGTGAACACGACAGGGGGCGCGGCCAGCCCCAGCATTTT
TRBV11-2	NA	NA	TRBJ2-3	CASSLISSTDTQYF	TGTGCCAGCAGCTTAATCAGTAGCACAGATACGCAGTATTTT
TRBV7-8	NA	TRBD1	TRBJ2-2	CASRPQGALNTGELFF	TGTGCCAGCAGGCCCCAGGGGGCTCTGAACACCGGGGAGCTGTTTTTT
TRBV7-9	NA	NA	TRBJ2-7	CASSSSTGSSYEQYF	TGTGCCAGCAGCTCATCCACAGGGAGCTCCTACGAGCAGTACTTC